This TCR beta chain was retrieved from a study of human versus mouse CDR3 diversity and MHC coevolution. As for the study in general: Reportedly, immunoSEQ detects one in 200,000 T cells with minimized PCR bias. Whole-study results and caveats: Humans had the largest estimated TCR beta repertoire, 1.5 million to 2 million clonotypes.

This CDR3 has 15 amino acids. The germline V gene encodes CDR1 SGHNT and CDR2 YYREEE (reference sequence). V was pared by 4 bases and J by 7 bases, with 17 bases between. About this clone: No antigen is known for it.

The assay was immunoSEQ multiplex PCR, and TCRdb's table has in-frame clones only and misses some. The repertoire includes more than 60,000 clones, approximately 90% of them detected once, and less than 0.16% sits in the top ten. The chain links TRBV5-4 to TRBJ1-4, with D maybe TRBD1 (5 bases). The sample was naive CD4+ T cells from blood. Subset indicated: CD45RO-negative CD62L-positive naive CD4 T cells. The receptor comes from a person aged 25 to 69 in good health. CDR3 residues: CASSPGEGRSEKLFF. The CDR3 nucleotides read TGTGCCAGCAGCCCCGGGGAGGGACGAAGTGAAAAACTGTTTTTT.